This TCR beta chain is drawn from a study of T cell responses to AZD1222 COVID-19 vaccine. Whole-study results and caveats: There were vaccine-associated CD4 TCRs across spike, dominant at 160-218 and 743-854. Close to half of all spike-specific TCRs reportedly target regions of the variants that are unmutated. Elevations in Spike-specific TCR breadth and depth followed administration of two AZD1222 doses. The donor group comprised mostly white British people and more females; the analysis possibly underestimated clonal diversity.

In the case of this clone: Its antigen is not known.

The V and J ends lost 6 bases and 2 bases respectively, with 19 bases between them. Germline loops: CDR1 SGHAT, CDR2 FQNNGV. The CDR3 contains 16 residues. Sequencing used immunoSEQ multiplex PCR; TCRdb keeps in-frame clones, though not all of them. Among 140,000 to 150,000 clones listed, roughly nine tenths were seen once. The receptor comes from an adult in good health. Sequencing used peripheral blood, obtained on day 0 of AZD1222 vaccination. The chain is built from TRBV11-2 and TRBJ1-1, with D possibly being TRBD1 (5 bases). The DNA for the CDR3 is TGTGCCAGCAGGATACTGAAGGGGCCCAACAACACTGAAGCTTTCTTT. Its protein is CASRILKGPNNTEAFF.